This record covers a single TCR beta chain. The record originates from a study of technical replicates of blood from a few donors. Assay: immunoSEQ multiplex PCR; the TCRdb copy retains only in-frame clones and omits some. The data show approximately 81,000 clones, with approximately 94% seen just once and 0.36% held by the top ten. The V gene's germline CDR1 is MNHEY and CDR2 SVGAGI. This CDR3 has 13 residues. Trimming took 6 bases from V and 5 from J, leaving 14 bases between them. This receptor was obtained from a human donor in good health. Material: T cells isolated from PBMCs. The chain is built from TRBV6-5 and TRBJ2-7, with a possible D match to TRBD1 (6 bases). The CDR3 sequence is CASRMGQGNEQYF. The DNA for the CDR3 is TGTGCCAGCAGGATGGGGCAGGGGAACGAGCAGTACTTC.